Listed here are 7 T cell receptor beta chains from one sample, sequenced in a study of T cells after yellow fever vaccination. One entry per CDR3 protein, called by TCRdb with MiXCR from the 5' RACE reads. The table shows 300,000 to 450,000 distinct CDR3 sequences, with about 6.2% occurring only once. The sequencing here drew on PBMCs, taken 5 days after the yellow fever booster vaccination. The receptors were gathered from a man in his thirties or forties who received the YFV17D yellow fever vaccine.

This clonotype was seen more than once but under ten times. The chain links TRBV4-3 to TRBJ1-6; 9 bases fit TRBD1. Germline V CDR1 and CDR2: LGHNA, YSLEER. V was pared by 2 bases and J by 10 bases, with 9 bases of the junction left unmatched. This CDR3 has 16 amino acids. The CDR3 loop reads CASSQMAGQGWSPLHF. CDR3 sequence (DNA): TGCGCCAGCAGCCAAATGGCGGGACAGGGTTGGTCACCCCTCCACTTT.

The CDR3 sequence: CASSKRVGPGYEQYF. The CDR3, as DNA: TGTGCCAGCAGCAAACGGGTGGGCCCGGGGTACGAGCAGTACTTC. This chain joins TRBV7-2 and TRBJ2-7; a possible D gene is TRBD2 (5 bases). Germline loops: CDR1 SGHTA, CDR2 FQGNSA. Trimming stripped 5 bases from V and 4 bases from J, with 18 bases between. This CDR3 has 15 amino acids.

On this clonotype: A read error is possible here, since a much larger clone lies one base away. The chain carries TRBV7-2 and TRBJ2-3; 12 bases line up with TRBD2. In germline, CDR1 is SGHTA, CDR2 FQGNSA. This CDR3 is 15 amino acids long. CDR3 amino acids: CASSLGTSGSDTLYF. The DNA of the CDR3 is TGTGCCAGCAGCCTTGGGACTAGCGGGTCAGATACGCTGTATTTT. The whole variable domain, filled in from reference TRBV7-2 and TRBJ2-3, reads GAGVSQSPSNKVTEKGKDVELRCDPISGHTALYWYRQSLGQGLEFLIYFQGNSAPDKSGLPSDRFSAERTGGSVSTLTIQRTQQEDSAVYLCASSLGTSGSDTLYFGPGTRLTVL.

The chain uses TRBV20-1 and TRBJ2-7, with TRBD1 identical over 9 bases. V was clipped by 5 bases and J by 3 bases; unmatched bases: 5. The CDR3 covers 13 residues. Per the germline V gene, CDR1 is DFQATT and CDR2 is SNEGSKA (reference sequence). The CDR3 sequence: CSAEGQGNYEQYF. The CDR3 nucleotides read TGCAGTGCTGAGGGACAGGGAAACTACGAGCAGTACTTC.

J is TRBJ2-7 and V is TRBV5-4; a possible D gene is TRBD1 (6 bases). V was cut by 2 bases and J by 6 bases, with 15 bases left in between. CDR1 is SGHNT and CDR2 is YYREEE in the germline V gene (reference sequence). The CDR3 runs 14 residues. CDR3 nucleotides: TGTGCCAGCAGCTTCAGGGGCGACGGTCGCGAGCAGTACTTC. Translating it yields CASSFRGDGREQYF.

The chain joins TRBV10-3 to TRBJ2-1; D may match TRBD1 or TRBD2 (5 bases each). The CDR3 sequence is 15 residues long. Germline-derived CDR1 and CDR2 are ENHRY and SYGVKD. V was clipped by 4 bases and J by 3 bases, with 13 bases between them. Here the CDR3 DNA reads TGTGCCATCAGTGGGAGGCAGGGTGACTACAATGAGCAGTTCTTC. Its protein is CAISGRQGDYNEQFF.

This clonotype was counted only a few times. V and J are TRBV6-5 and TRBJ2-4; D is unresolved. V lost 0 bases, J lost 0 bases, and 9 bases lay in between. The CDR3 runs 16 residues. Germline V gene lookup returns CDR1 MNHEY and CDR2 SVGAGI. For the CDR3, the DNA is TGTGCCAGCAGTTACTCGATCGCCGCAGCCAAAAACATTCAGTACTTC. Its protein product is CASSYSIAAAKNIQYF.